Below, 22 T cell receptor beta chains from the same sample are listed, as sequenced in a study of CD8 T cells in ankylosing spondylitis. Study findings and constraints: Ankylosing spondylitis blood appeared to be characterized by a TCR beta motif of 8 or 9 highly homologous variants.

Their antigen targets remain unknown. TCRdb called the 5' RACE reads again in MiXCR, with one record for every CDR3 protein. The sample has approximately 400,000 distinct CDR3 sequences, roughly 18% seen once. Sequencing was performed on blood, either unsorted or a sorted T cell fraction (not recorded which). Source of these receptors: a male donor with ankylosing spondylitis.

J is TRBJ2-5 and V is TRBV20-1, with TRBD2 as a possible D gene (5 bases). The CDR3 has 13 amino acids. The V end was cut by 0 bases, the J end by 5 bases, with 10 bases between. Germline values: CDR1 DFQATT, CDR2 SNEGSKA (reference sequence). The CDR3 region is CSARDEGPETQYF. CDR3 coding DNA: TGCAGTGCTAGAGACGAGGGCCCGGAGACCCAGTACTTC.

This clonotype has more than one count but fewer than ten. The chain is built from TRBV5-1 and TRBJ2-5, with a possible D match to TRBD1 (6 bases). Germline CDR1 reads SGHRS; CDR2 reads YFSETQ. V gave up 0 bases and J gave up 5 bases, with 17 bases separating them. CDR3 size: 16 residues. CDR3 amino acids: CASSLDGRGIIETQYF. Written as DNA, the CDR3 is TGCGCCAGCAGCTTGGACGGCAGGGGTATTATCGAGACCCAGTACTTC. Together with reference TRBV5-1 and TRBJ2-5, the CDR3 gives the full variable domain: KAGVTQTPRYLIKTRGQQVTLSCSPISGHRSVSWYQQTPGQGLQFLFEYFSETQRNKGNFPGRFSGRQFSNSRSEMNVSTLELGDSALYLCASSLDGRGIIETQYFGPGTRLLVL.

This clonotype was counted ten times or more. The genes are TRBV29-1 and TRBJ2-1; tentative D call: TRBD1 (6 bases). V was trimmed by 4 bases and J by 1 base, leaving 17 bases between them. The CDR3 consists of 16 residues. CDR1 is SQVTM, CDR2 ANQGSEA, per germline. The chain's CDR3 is CSVVAQGTLSYNEQFF. As DNA, the CDR3 is TGCAGCGTTGTGGCCCAGGGGACCCTATCCTACAATGAGCAGTTCTTC.

Turning to this clonotype: No DNA is shown, since the ends of the CDR3 on it are uncertain; the CDR3 is the one TCRdb lists. The CDR3 loop is CASSTSGLAGEQYF. V is TRBV28 and J is TRBJ2-7; TRBD2 is the table's D call, not checked against the DNA. Germline CDR1 is MDHEN and CDR2 is SYDVKM. A total of 14 residues make up the CDR3, ends included.

The chain employs TRBV6-2 or TRBV6-3 and TRBJ1-5; D is undetermined. Trimming left V 4 bases short and J 3 bases short, with 10 bases between. The CDR3 sequence is 14 residues long. From germline, CDR1 is MNHEY and CDR2 SVGEGT. The CDR3 sequence is CASSSDFDNQPQHF. The CDR3 nucleotides are TGTGCCAGCAGTTCGGACTTTGACAATCAGCCCCAGCATTTT.

This rearrangement joins TRBV29-1 to TRBJ1-2; TRBD1 aligns across 9 bases. Per germline, CDR1 SQVTM and CDR2 ANQGSEA. V shed 3 bases, J shed 5 bases, and the junction held 4 bases outside the gene matches. The CDR3 has 13 amino acids. CDR3: CSVDIGQGYGYTF. CDR3 coding DNA: TGCAGCGTTGATATCGGACAGGGGTATGGCTACACCTTC.

This clonotype occurred many times. The chain links TRBV12-3 or TRBV12-4 to TRBJ2-1, with unresolved D. The CDR3 is 17 amino acids. V lost 1 base to trimming and J lost 2 bases, with 15 bases between them. CDR3 DNA: TGTGCCAGCAGTTTAGGGTTAGACTTTGTTACCTACAATGAGCAGTTCTTC. Amino acids: CASSLGLDFVTYNEQFF.

The CDR3: CAIPPGLSLNTGELFF. The CDR3 DNA reads as TGTGCCATCCCACCGGGCCTATCTTTGAACACCGGGGAGCTGTTTTTT. The chain carries TRBV7-9 and TRBJ2-2; the D is unclear. The CDR3 has 16 amino acids. V lost 10 bases to trimming and J lost 1 base, with 19 bases between them. Germline CDR1 SEHNR, CDR2 FQNEAQ (reference sequence).

This clonotype was seen ten or more times. The chain has TRBV7-9 and TRBJ2-5; TRBD2 matches at 7 bases. Germline loops: CDR1 SEHNR, CDR2 FQNEAQ (reference sequence). This CDR3 spans 16 amino acids. J was trimmed by 2 bases and V by 1 base; bases with no gene match: 7. CDR3 sequence reads: CASSLGVGGGQETQYF. CDR3 nucleotides: TGTGCCAGCAGCTTAGGTGTTGGGGGGGGGCAAGAGACCCAGTACTTC.

This clonotype came up a few times. This chain connects TRBV20-1 to TRBJ2-1, with 7 positions matching TRBD2. The germline gives CDR1 DFQATT, CDR2 SNEGSKA (reference sequence). V lost 1 base, J lost 2 bases, and 14 bases stayed unmatched. This CDR3 comprises 18 residues. CDR3 DNA: TGCAGTGCTAGAGCCCGCACGAGGCTAGCGGAGACCTACAATGAGCAGTTCTTC. Encoded protein: CSARARTRLAETYNEQFF.

This clonotype was seen more than once but under ten times. DNA for the CDR3: TGTGCCAGCAGCTTGGCGGATAGCAATCAGCCCCAGCATTTT. Amino acids: CASSLADSNQPQHF. This chain links TRBV5-5 with TRBJ1-5; no definite D call. Trimming removed 0 bases from V and 0 bases from J, with 4 bases in between. Germline V gene data show CDR1 as SGHKS and CDR2 as YYEKEE (reference sequence). The CDR3 loop spans 14 amino acids.

This clonotype was recorded a few times. V gene TRBV18 combines with J gene TRBJ1-1; D is perhaps TRBD1 (5 bases). The CDR3 has 16 residues. Germline assignment: CDR1 KGHSH and CDR2 LQKENI. With 2 bases removed from V and 1 base from J, the gap between germline ends came to 14 bases. The CDR3 coding sequence is TGTGCCAGCTCACCATCGAGGGGCCGGGGGAACACTGAAGCTTTCTTT. Translation: CASSPSRGRGNTEAFF.

The rearrangement uses TRBV9 and TRBJ2-3; D is uncertain. The germline gives CDR1 SGDLS, CDR2 YYNGEE. The CDR3 runs 13 residues. The ends were cut back, 4 bases at V and 2 bases at J, with 8 bases in the middle. CDR3 region: CASSPHNTDTQYF. The CDR3 region has the DNA TGTGCCAGCAGCCCCCATAACACAGATACGCAGTATTTT.

A single count supports this clonotype. This rearrangement joins TRBV4-2 to TRBJ2-7, with 7 bases that match TRBD2. V lost 4 bases and J lost 7; bases outside the gene matches: 16. CDR1 is LGHNA, CDR2 YNFKEQ, per germline. This CDR3 is built from 16 residues. In DNA, the CDR3 is TGTGCCAGCAGCCCCCCCCAGGGACTAACCTCTACTGAGCAGTACTTC. As protein: CASSPPQGLTSTEQYF.

The chain uses TRBV12-3 or TRBV12-4 and TRBJ2-1; 14 bases are a match to TRBD2. V shed 5 bases and J 7 bases; nucleotides not matched to a gene: 7. The length of the CDR3 is 16 residues. The CDR3 is CASSTPGLAGVNEQFF. CDR3 bases: TGTGCCAGCAGTACCCCGGGACTAGCGGGAGTAAATGAGCAGTTCTTC.

This clonotype has only a few counts. The chain uses TRBV29-1 and TRBJ2-1; either TRBD1 or TRBD2 may supply D (5 bases each). CDR3 length equals 14 residues. Trimming removed 5 bases at V and 2 bases at J, with 13 bases between. CDR1 and CDR2 from the germline V gene are SQVTM and ANQGSEA. The CDR3 DNA follows: TGCAGCGTTCCAACCATGGGGGCCTACAATGAGCAGTTCTTC. Its translation is CSVPTMGAYNEQFF.

This clonotype has a count of ten or more. This chain links TRBV5-1 with TRBJ2-2, with D possibly being TRBD2 (6 bases). Trimming left V 3 bases short and J 0 bases short, with 18 bases between. Germline V CDR1 and CDR2: SGHRS, YFSETQ. This CDR3 has 18 amino acids. The CDR3 DNA is TGCGCCAGCAGCTCCCTTGGGGTAGCGGCCACGAACACCGGGGAGCTGTTTTTT. Translating gives CASSSLGVAATNTGELFF.

This clonotype is labeled medium-sized. The J gene is TRBJ2-7, the V gene TRBV29-1; D is undetermined. V lost 2 bases and J lost 3, with 8 bases in between. The CDR3 covers 12 residues. Germline CDR1 reads SQVTM; CDR2 reads ANQGSEA. The CDR3: CSVELDGYEQYF. DNA for the CDR3: TGCAGCGTTGAACTGGACGGCTACGAGCAGTACTTC.

The table lists this clonotype with a few counts. The gene calls are TRBV7-8 and TRBJ1-1, with 9 positions matching TRBD1. This CDR3 comprises 14 residues. Germline V gene data show CDR1 as SGHVS and CDR2 as FQNEAQ. V lost 3 bases and J lost 4; bases outside the gene matches: 3. CDR3 sequence reads: CASSLWTGATEAFF. CDR3 nucleotide sequence: TGTGCCAGCAGCTTGTGGACAGGGGCCACTGAAGCTTTCTTT.

The CDR3: CASSWDYLAKNIQYF. The DNA of the CDR3 is TGTGCCAGCAGTTGGGATTACCTAGCCAAAAACATTCAGTACTTC. The J gene is TRBJ2-4, the V gene TRBV27; D is undetermined. V was pared by 4 bases and J by 0 bases, with 10 bases between. The CDR3 sequence is 15 residues long. From germline, CDR1 is MNHEY and CDR2 SMNVEV (reference sequence).

To note about this clonotype: Compared with germline, one end of the junction differs, possibly owing to a read error. The chain joins TRBV7-3 to TRBJ1-1, with D uncertain. The CDR3 totals 15 residues. Germline V gives CDR1 SGHTA, CDR2 FQGTGA. In DNA form, the CDR3 reads TGTGCCAGCAGCTTAAGCCGACCCGTGAACACTGAAGTTTTCTTT. The encoded protein is CASSLSRPVNTEVFF.

This clonotype was counted a few times. The CDR3 reads CASSFPQQGVKTQYF. Written as DNA, the CDR3 is TGTGCCAGCAGCTTCCCTCAACAGGGGGTGAAGACCCAGTACTTC. V gene TRBV7-8 combines with J gene TRBJ2-5, with 8 bases fitting TRBD1. With 3 bases clipped from V and 6 bases from J, the junction kept 9 bases outside the gene matches. Germline assignment: CDR1 SGHVS and CDR2 FQNEAQ. The CDR3 has 15 residues.